This TCR beta chain was identified during a study of blood T cell repertoires in COVID-19. The method was immunoSEQ multiplex PCR; TCRdb's version includes in-frame clones alone and lacks a portion of them. Of some 73,000 clones in the sample, over 60% were seen once. V lost 6 bases to trimming and J lost 4 bases, with 18 bases between them. The CDR3 contains 15 residues. Germline V gene data show CDR1 as SGHAT and CDR2 as FQNNGV. The genes are TRBV11-2 and TRBJ1-1, with a tentative D call TRBD1 (5 bases). The specimen was peripheral blood. The receptor was derived from an older man with COVID-19, enrolled during active disease. The CDR3 spells CASRTPRGGITEAFF. CDR3 sequence (DNA): TGTGCCAGCAGAACCCCTAGGGGCGGTATCACTGAAGCTTTCTTT.